This is a list of T cell receptor beta chains from one sample in a study of T cells in Graves' hyperthyroidism and ophthalmopathy. TCRdb independently ran MiXCR on the multiplex PCR reads; one entry per CDR3 protein. The sample yields about 640,000 distinct CDR3 sequences, around 15% seen once. Sequencing used blood. Receptor source: a woman between 50 and 59 years old with Graves' ophthalmopathy. Each CDR3 is given with its conserved first and last residue. Each record gives: D gene, J gene, V gene, clone size, CDR3 protein, CDR3 DNA. D genes are given only for firm matches. Size is omitted from some rows. Given values are once, few, many or a class for expanded clones.

D gene: NA; J gene: TRBJ1-5; V gene: TRBV18; clone size: many; CDR3 protein: CASSPGQEIPWGQPQHF; CDR3 DNA: TGTGCCAGCTCACCGGGACAAGAAATACCCTGGGGTCAGCCCCAGCATTTT
D gene: NA; J gene: TRBJ2-7; V gene: TRBV12-3/TRBV12-4; clone size: many; CDR3 protein: CASSLLYHSYEQYF; CDR3 DNA: TGTGCCAGCAGTTTACTTTACCACTCCTACGAGCAGTACTTC
D gene: TRBD1; J gene: TRBJ1-3; V gene: TRBV14; clone size: NA; CDR3 protein: CASSQRTGGDNTIYF; CDR3 DNA: TGTGCCAGCAGCCAAAGGACAGGGGGCGATAACACCATATATTTT
D gene: NA; J gene: TRBJ1-3; V gene: TRBV5-1; clone size: few; CDR3 protein: CASKETSGNTIYF; CDR3 DNA: TGCGCCAGCAAGGAGACCTCTGGAAACACCATATATTTT
D gene: TRBD2; J gene: TRBJ2-1; V gene: TRBV18; clone size: NA; CDR3 protein: CASSPEVAGGLLPSEQFF; CDR3 DNA: TGTGCCAGCTCACCAGAGGTAGCGGGAGGGCTCCTCCCAAGTGAGCAGTTCTTC
D gene: NA; J gene: TRBJ2-1; V gene: TRBV6-1; clone size: NA; CDR3 protein: CASSPVGGYNEQFF; CDR3 DNA: TGTGCCAGCAGCCCAGTGGGGGGTTACAATGAGCAGTTCTTC
D gene: NA; J gene: TRBJ2-7; V gene: TRBV28; clone size: many; CDR3 protein: CASSLVPRDTYEQYF; CDR3 DNA: TGTGCCAGCAGTTTAGTCCCAAGGGACACCTACGAGCAGTACTTC
D gene: NA; J gene: TRBJ2-7; V gene: TRBV3-1; clone size: many; CDR3 protein: CASSQGPPGGLSYEQYF; CDR3 DNA: TGTGCCAGCAGCCAAGGTCCCCCGGGGGGCCTCTCCTACGAGCAGTACTTC
D gene: NA; J gene: TRBJ2-7; V gene: TRBV4-3; clone size: NA; CDR3 protein: CASSQDNAGVSYEQYF; CDR3 DNA: TGCGCCAGCAGCCAAGATAATGCAGGGGTTTCCTACGAGCAGTACTTC
D gene: NA; J gene: TRBJ2-3; V gene: TRBV5-1; clone size: many; CDR3 protein: CASSYTSGLLDTQYF; CDR3 DNA: TGCGCCAGCAGCTACACCTCGGGATTATTGGATACGCAGTATTTT
D gene: NA; J gene: TRBJ2-1; V gene: TRBV7-8; clone size: many; CDR3 protein: CASSSGVTNSYNEQFF; CDR3 DNA: TGTGCCAGCAGCTCAGGGGTGACAAACTCCTACAATGAGCAGTTCTTC
D gene: NA; J gene: TRBJ1-2; V gene: TRBV2; clone size: few; CDR3 protein: CASSEAQTGHYGYTF; CDR3 DNA: TGTGCCAGCAGTGAAGCACAGACAGGCCACTATGGCTACACCTTC
D gene: TRBD1; J gene: TRBJ1-2; V gene: TRBV15; clone size: few; CDR3 protein: CATGTEGSGGGYTF; CDR3 DNA: TGTGCCACCGGGACAGAAGGGTCTGGAGGTGGCTACACCTTC
D gene: TRBD1; J gene: TRBJ2-7; V gene: TRBV3-1; clone size: few; CDR3 protein: CASSLPTDRGWPYEQYF; CDR3 DNA: TGTGCCAGCAGCCTACCCACGGACAGGGGGTGGCCGTACGAGCAGTACTTC
D gene: NA; J gene: TRBJ1-3; V gene: TRBV14; clone size: few; CDR3 protein: CASSQVVSGLFYSGNTIYF; CDR3 DNA: TGTGCCAGCAGCCAAGTGGTTTCGGGATTGTTTTACTCTGGAAACACCATATATTTT
D gene: TRBD2; J gene: TRBJ2-7; V gene: TRBV6-2/TRBV6-3; clone size: NA; CDR3 protein: CASSYPGLAGGRNEQYF; CDR3 DNA: TGTGCCAGCAGTTATCCGGGACTAGCGGGAGGTAGGAACGAGCAGTACTTC
D gene: NA; J gene: TRBJ2-5; V gene: TRBV12-3/TRBV12-4; clone size: few; CDR3 protein: CASRPQGGEGTQYF; CDR3 DNA: TGTGCCAGCAGACCGCAGGGGGGAGAAGGGACCCAGTACTTC
D gene: TRBD1; J gene: TRBJ1-6; V gene: TRBV12-3/TRBV12-4; clone size: few; CDR3 protein: CASSQRAGTGALDNSPLHF; CDR3 DNA: TGTGCCAGCAGTCAACGAGCCGGGACAGGGGCTCTGGATAATTCACCCCTCCACTTT
D gene: TRBD2; J gene: TRBJ2-2; V gene: TRBV7-2; clone size: few; CDR3 protein: CASSSAGDGSGELFF; CDR3 DNA: TGTGCCAGCAGCTCAGCGGGAGACGGGTCCGGGGAGCTGTTTTTT
D gene: TRBD2; J gene: TRBJ2-2; V gene: TRBV6-2/TRBV6-3; clone size: NA; CDR3 protein: CASIHTGGRRTGELFF; CDR3 DNA: TGTGCCAGCATTCACACTGGCGGGAGAAGGACCGGGGAGCTGTTTTTT
D gene: NA; J gene: TRBJ1-2; V gene: TRBV11-2; clone size: NA; CDR3 protein: CASSLGLVPNYGYTF; CDR3 DNA: TGTGCCAGCAGCTTAGGGTTGGTTCCTAACTATGGCTACACCTTC
D gene: NA; J gene: TRBJ2-3; V gene: TRBV11-2; clone size: many; CDR3 protein: CASSLGTTLSQYF; CDR3 DNA: TGTGCCAGCAGCTTAGGAACTACACTATCGCAGTATTTT
D gene: NA; J gene: TRBJ2-5; V gene: TRBV27; clone size: many; CDR3 protein: CASSLSFSGGRETQYF; CDR3 DNA: TGTGCCAGCAGTTTATCTTTTAGTGGGGGGCGAGAGACCCAGTACTTC
D gene: TRBD1; J gene: TRBJ1-6; V gene: TRBV28; clone size: many; CDR3 protein: CASTLQGQYNSPLHF; CDR3 DNA: TGTGCCAGCACCCTTCAGGGACAGTATAATTCACCCCTCCACTTT
D gene: TRBD1; J gene: TRBJ2-5; V gene: TRBV3-1; clone size: few; CDR3 protein: CASSATGRKETQYF; CDR3 DNA: TGTGCCAGCAGTGCGACAGGGCGAAAAGAGACCCAGTACTTC
D gene: NA; J gene: TRBJ2-3; V gene: TRBV18; clone size: many; CDR3 protein: CASSPRQNTDTQYF; CDR3 DNA: TGTGCCAGCTCACCACGACAGAACACAGATACGCAGTATTTT
D gene: TRBD1; J gene: TRBJ2-7; V gene: TRBV12-3/TRBV12-4; clone size: NA; CDR3 protein: CASRTGDSYEQYF; CDR3 DNA: TGTGCCAGCAGGACAGGGGATTCCTACGAGCAGTACTTC
D gene: TRBD2; J gene: TRBJ2-5; V gene: TRBV20-1; clone size: few; CDR3 protein: CSAEGLAGGPNF; CDR3 DNA: TGCAGTGCTGAAGGACTAGCGGGAGGGCCTAACTTC
D gene: NA; J gene: TRBJ2-7; V gene: TRBV2; clone size: many; CDR3 protein: CASSTSFGKKDYEQYF; CDR3 DNA: TGTGCCAGCAGTACCTCTTTCGGCAAAAAAGACTACGAGCAGTACTTC
D gene: NA; J gene: TRBJ1-5; V gene: TRBV6-2/TRBV6-3; clone size: NA; CDR3 protein: CASRPGVGGQPQHF; CDR3 DNA: TGTGCCAGCAGACCCGGAGTGGGGGGACAGCCCCAGCATTTT
D gene: TRBD1; J gene: TRBJ2-4; V gene: TRBV6-1; clone size: many; CDR3 protein: CASSNTGTANIQYF; CDR3 DNA: TGTGCCAGCAGCAATACCGGGACAGCAAACATTCAGTACTTC
D gene: NA; J gene: TRBJ1-2; V gene: TRBV6-1; clone size: NA; CDR3 protein: CASQPRVNYGYTF; CDR3 DNA: TGTGCCAGCCAACCGCGGGTTAACTATGGCTACACCTTC
D gene: NA; J gene: TRBJ1-5; V gene: TRBV24-1; clone size: NA; CDR3 protein: CATSDTGTNNQPQHF; CDR3 DNA: TGTGCCACCAGTGATACCGGGACCAACAATCAGCCCCAGCATTTT
D gene: NA; J gene: TRBJ2-1; V gene: TRBV2; clone size: many; CDR3 protein: CASSQRPDRNNEQFF; CDR3 DNA: TGTGCCAGCAGTCAGCGCCCCGACAGGAACAATGAGCAGTTCTTC
D gene: TRBD2; J gene: TRBJ2-7; V gene: TRBV10-3; clone size: many; CDR3 protein: CAIHRERGYKQYF; CDR3 DNA: TGTGCCATCCACCGCGAGCGGGGCTACAAGCAGTACTTC
D gene: TRBD2; J gene: TRBJ2-3; V gene: TRBV20-1; clone size: NA; CDR3 protein: CSASTSGRATDTQYF; CDR3 DNA: TGCAGTGCTAGTACTAGCGGGAGGGCCACCGATACGCAGTATTTT
D gene: NA; J gene: TRBJ1-6; V gene: TRBV5-1; clone size: few; CDR3 protein: CASSEFETVTNSPLHF; CDR3 DNA: TGCGCCAGCAGCGAATTCGAGACGGTGACAAATTCACCCCTCCACTTT
D gene: NA; J gene: TRBJ2-7; V gene: TRBV14; clone size: NA; CDR3 protein: CASSQGRTGALYEQYF; CDR3 DNA: TGTGCCAGCAGCCAAGGTAGAACGGGAGCACTCTACGAGCAGTACTTC
D gene: NA; J gene: TRBJ2-3; V gene: TRBV12-3/TRBV12-4; clone size: many; CDR3 protein: CASSPGLTSADTQYF; CDR3 DNA: TGTGCCAGCAGCCCGGGCCTGACAAGCGCAGATACGCAGTATTTT
D gene: TRBD2; J gene: TRBJ2-1; V gene: TRBV20-1; clone size: many; CDR3 protein: CSATSAGESYNEQFF; CDR3 DNA: TGCAGTGCTACTTCAGCGGGAGAGTCCTACAATGAGCAGTTCTTC
D gene: NA; J gene: TRBJ2-3; V gene: TRBV2; clone size: NA; CDR3 protein: CASIRGSQYF; CDR3 DNA: TGTGCCAGCATTCGAGGGTCGCAGTATTTT
D gene: TRBD1; J gene: TRBJ1-1; V gene: TRBV12-5; clone size: many; CDR3 protein: CASGTGQGTEAFF; CDR3 DNA: TGTGCTAGTGGTACCGGACAGGGAACTGAAGCTTTCTTT
D gene: TRBD1; J gene: TRBJ1-5; V gene: TRBV28; clone size: many; CDR3 protein: CASSSWTGISFRNQPQHF; CDR3 DNA: TGTGCCAGCAGTTCCTGGACAGGGATCTCCTTTCGCAATCAGCCCCAGCATTTT